This is a list of T cell receptor beta chains from one sample in a study of control samples from healthy donors and cancer patients. Assay used: immunoSEQ multiplex PCR; TCRdb lists only in-frame clones, some missing. The table records 130,000 to 150,000 clones, roughly nine tenths of them present only once. Sequenced input: blood. The receptors were gathered from a woman younger than 45 in good health. CDR3s include the opening cysteine and the closing phenylalanine or tryptophan. The D gene is left open where the match is weak. The size field is filled for only some rows; it gives once, few, many or a size class.

j_call v_call d_call cdr3_length clone_size cdr3_aa cdr3_nt
TRBJ2-2 TRBV30 NA 15 NA CAWQQGVGNTGELFF TGTGCCTGGCAACAGGGTGTTGGGAACACCGGGGAGCTGTTTTTT
TRBJ2-3 TRBV5-1 TRBD1 14 NA CASSLVDRANAQYF TGCGCCAGCAGCTTGGTGGACAGGGCAAATGCGCAGTATTTT
TRBJ2-3 TRBV9 NA 14 NA CASSTGTSTDTQYF TGTGCCAGCAGCACGGGGACTAGCACAGATACGCAGTATTTT
TRBJ2-2 TRBV19 NA 15 NA CASRAGRDAVGELFF TGTGCCAGTAGGGCGGGCAGGGACGCGGTCGGGGAGCTGTTTTTT
TRBJ1-1 TRBV18 NA 14 NA CASSPPLMGGEAFF TGTGCCAGCTCACCACCTTTGATGGGGGGCGAAGCTTTCTTT
TRBJ1-4 TRBV30 NA 13 NA CAWSVGGAGKLFF TGTGCCTGGAGTGTAGGGGGGGCCGGGAAACTGTTTTTT
TRBJ2-2 TRBV15 TRBD2 16 NA CATSFSSGTRTGELFF TGTGCCACCAGCTTCTCTAGCGGGACCCGAACCGGGGAGCTGTTTTTT
TRBJ2-3 TRBV6-6 NA 14 NA CASSLASSTDTQYF TGTGCCAGCAGTCTAGCGTCTAGCACAGATACGCAGTATTTT
TRBJ2-5 TRBV5-8 NA 13 NA CASRYAGTETQYF TGTGCCAGCAGGTACGCGGGCACGGAGACCCAGTACTTC
TRBJ2-1 TRBV30 NA 16 NA CAWSAAEGGLMDEQFF TGTGCCTGGAGCGCCGCTGAGGGGGGCCTTATGGATGAGCAGTTCTTC
TRBJ2-3 TRBV5-6 NA 12 NA CASSLEADTQYF TGTGCCAGCAGCTTGGAAGCAGATACGCAGTATTTT
TRBJ2-7 TRBV12-5 NA 14 NA CARTGHPDDYEQYF TGTGCTAGAACCGGACACCCTGACGACTACGAGCAGTACTTC
TRBJ1-1 TRBV28 NA 14 NA CASRPHLAGTEAFF TGTGCCAGCAGACCCCATCTAGCAGGCACTGAAGCTTTCTTT
TRBJ2-1 TRBV3-1/TRBV3-2 TRBD2 14 NA CASSLAGNYNEQFF TGTGCCAGCAGCCTAGCGGGCAATTACAATGAGCAGTTCTTC
TRBJ1-1 TRBV5-1 NA 14 NA CATSGIGANTEAFF TGCGCCACCTCGGGAATAGGGGCGAACACTGAAGCTTTCTTT
TRBJ1-2 TRBV12-3/TRBV12-4 TRBD1 12 NA CASRGQAYGYTF TGTGCCAGCAGGGGACAGGCCTATGGCTACACCTTC
TRBJ2-6 TRBV5-1 TRBD1 19 NA CASSLGWDRGRSGANVLTF TGCGCCAGCAGCTTGGGATGGGACAGGGGCCGCTCTGGGGCCAACGTCCTGACTTTC
TRBJ2-7 TRBV6-1 NA 14 NA CASSEGWGPGEQYF TGTGCCAGCAGTGAAGGTTGGGGGCCTGGGGAGCAGTACTTC
TRBJ2-1 TRBV20-1 NA 14 NA CSASHLVSYNEQFF TGCAGTGCTAGTCATCTAGTCTCCTACAATGAGCAGTTCTTC
TRBJ2-7 TRBV5-1 NA 13 NA CASSLNLGYEQYF TGCGCCAGCAGCTTGAATCTTGGCTACGAGCAGTACTTC
TRBJ2-2 TRBV7-2 TRBD2 16 NA CASSSSGLAVTGELFF TGTGCCAGCAGCTCCTCGGGACTAGCGGTCACCGGGGAGCTGTTTTTT
TRBJ2-3 TRBV3-1/TRBV3-2 NA 15 NA CASSQGGSLTDTQYF TGTGCCAGCAGCCAAGGGGGCTCCCTCACAGATACGCAGTATTTT
TRBJ1-2 TRBV6-5 TRBD1 14 NA CASSYATGDYGYTF TGTGCCAGCAGTTACGCTACAGGGGACTATGGCTACACCTTC
TRBJ1-4 TRBV5-1 NA 15 NA CASSLVSGAPGKLFF TGCGCCAGCAGCTTGGTTTCAGGGGCGCCGGGAAAACTGTTTTTT
TRBJ1-1 TRBV10-3 TRBD1 13 NA CAISERDRGEAFF TGTGCCATCAGTGAAAGGGACAGGGGAGAAGCTTTCTTT
TRBJ1-5 TRBV29-1 NA 13 NA CSVAGGGNQPQHF TGCAGCGTAGCGGGAGGGGGCAATCAGCCCCAGCATTTT
TRBJ2-3 TRBV11-1 TRBD2 15 NA CASSLDGGGTDTQYF TGTGCCAGCAGCTTAGATGGGGGGGGCACAGATACGCAGTATTTT
TRBJ2-5 TRBV5-8 TRBD1 14 NA CASSRGQGGETQYF TGTGCCAGCAGCCGGGGACAGGGCGGGGAGACCCAGTACTTC
TRBJ2-3 TRBV24-1 NA 13 NA CATSAGPIDTQYF TGTGCCACCAGTGCGGGACCGATAGATACGCAGTATTTT
TRBJ2-1 TRBV28 NA 16 NA CASSSRTTANYNEQFF TGTGCCAGCAGCAGCCGGACTACCGCAAACTACAATGAGCAGTTCTTC
TRBJ2-2 TRBV20-1 TRBD1 15 NA CSASLQGAHTGELFF TGCAGTGCTAGTCTGCAGGGGGCGCACACCGGGGAGCTGTTTTTT
TRBJ1-1 TRBV19 NA 13 once CASGSVGGAEAFF TGTGCCAGCGGGTCTGTAGGTGGCGCTGAAGCTTTCTTT
TRBJ2-7 TRBV6-5 NA 13 NA CASSYVAAHEQYF TGTGCCAGCAGTTACGTAGCGGCCCACGAGCAGTACTTC
TRBJ2-7 TRBV28 TRBD2 14 NA CASSSSGKRYEQYF TGTGCCAGCAGTTCCAGCGGGAAACGCTACGAGCAGTACTTC
TRBJ1-5 TRBV7-2 TRBD1 15 NA CASSRSGTGNQPQHF TGTGCCAGCAGCAGGAGTGGGACAGGGAATCAGCCCCAGCATTTT
TRBJ2-4 TRBV2 NA 15 NA CASSAGLSTRDIQYF TGTGCCAGCAGTGCCGGACTGTCTACTAGGGACATTCAGTACTTC
TRBJ2-7 TRBV6-5 NA 16 NA CASSYSRRGAGHEQYF TGTGCCAGCAGTTACTCAAGACGGGGCGCGGGACACGAGCAGTACTTC
TRBJ2-5 TRBV2 TRBD2 15 once CATSRTSGGQETQYF TGTGCCACATCTAGGACTAGCGGGGGCCAAGAGACCCAGTACTTC
TRBJ1-3 TRBV7-2 NA 16 NA CASSPYGTASGNTIYF TGTGCCAGCAGCCCATACGGGACTGCGTCTGGAAACACCATATATTTT
TRBJ2-1 TRBV5-1 TRBD2 16 NA CASSHSGLAGVLEQFF TGCGCCAGCAGCCATTCAGGACTAGCGGGAGTGTTGGAGCAGTTCTTC
TRBJ2-2 TRBV9 TRBD2 16 NA CASSGSSGPNTGELFF TGTGCCAGCAGCGGGTCTAGCGGGCCGAACACCGGGGAGCTGTTTTTT
TRBJ1-6 TRBV19 NA 13 once CASSRADNSPLHF TGTGCCAGTAGTAGAGCGGATAATTCACCCCTCCACTTT
TRBJ1-2 TRBV30 TRBD1 15 NA CAWTPTDRILYGYTF TGTGCCTGGACCCCGACGGACAGGATCCTATATGGCTACACCTTC
TRBJ1-1 TRBV12-3/TRBV12-4 NA 10 NA CASTSRRAFF TGTGCCAGCACGAGCAGACGGGCTTTCTTT